This T cell receptor (beta chain) was observed in a study of T cell responses to AZD1222 COVID-19 vaccine (dated by TCRdb to the early 2020s). With regard to the full study: AZD1222 recipients whose second dose came at about 4 weeks and those whose second dose came at about 12 weeks were combined into one group, since spike-specific TCR depth and breadth did not differ between the two schedules. A total of 230 or so trial participants underwent TCR sequencing, of whom approximately 210 received two doses of AZD1222 and about 26 received two doses of the MenACWY control vaccine. Trial participants were enrolled into age subgroups of 18-55, 56-69 and 70-plus years, which contained 148, 28 and 57 TCR-sequenced participants, respectively. The investigation overall reported the following: No day 14 peak-response samples were available, so repertoires were characterized only after the peak T cell response. In the small 56-69-year group, the increase in depth fell short of significance, most likely because of low power. Vaccine-associated CD4 TCRs spanned the whole spike protein, with dominant responses in regions 160-218 and 743-854. Nearly half of unique spike-specific TCRs reportedly recognized epitopes outside regions mutated in the B.1.351 and B.1.1.7 variants. Most participants were white British and females outnumbered males, and the authors suggested that clonal diversity may have been underestimated. Only six AZD1222 recipients were SARS-CoV-2 seropositive at baseline, limiting conclusions about previously exposed vaccinees. After two AZD1222 doses, both the breadth and the depth of spike-specific TCRs were significantly higher than at day 0 and than in MenACWY recipients.

The sample's time point label is to be understood as: baseline before first vaccination. Vaccinee samples came from UK trials COV001 and COV002, including a single-blind randomized controlled phase 2/3 trial of AZD1222 (ChAdOx1 nCoV-19) in healthy adults. For TCRbeta chain sequencing, PBMC samples from trial participants were taken at day 0 and at day 28 after the second dose. A remark on this clone: What antigen it recognizes has not been identified. Per-nucleotide qualities are absent, and no much larger clonotype sits a single base away.

The CDR3 sequence holds 14 residues, the cysteine and phenylalanine included. The only DNA kept is the CDR3, 42 bases in frame from the first base. V and J lose 5 bases and 2 bases, and a span of 13 bases separates them. The germline V gene supplies CDR1 SGDLS and CDR2 YYNGEE. The CDR3 regions of human TCRbeta chains were subjected to immunosequencing. Turning to the authors' computational methods: TCRs in the repertoires were matched against a reference library of SARS-CoV-2-specific TCRs that had been generated with the MIRA antigen-specificity platform. Breadth was defined as the fraction of unique TCRs that were SARS-CoV-2-associated. Depth was defined as the fraction of total T cells that were SARS-CoV-2-associated. Each spike-specific TCR was assigned to its reactive spike region and to a CD4 or CD8 class using the MIRA data. Log10-transformed breadth and depth values were compared by one-way ANOVA with Sidak's multiple comparisons tests. As stored in TCRdb, this immuneACCESS dataset retains in-frame rearrangements with V and J assigned. A fraction of the clones does not appear; measured against another copy, unresolved V genes explain less than half of the discrepancy, and the remainder lacks a known reason. The V and J calls and clone size are taken from that table; D and trimming were inferred from the DNA. The sample contains approximately 150,000 clones, approximately 94% of them found a single time. The ten most abundant clones make up 4% to 5.5% of the sample.

Specimen: peripheral blood, collected on day 0 of AZD1222 vaccination. The receptor chain draws on TRBV9 and TRBJ1-2, with TRBD1 as a weak D call on 6 bases. The receptor was derived from an adult in good health. The DNA reads as follows: TGTGCCAGCAGAGATGGGGGGCAGAACTATGGCTACACCTTC. Translated, this gives CASRDGGQNYGYTF.